This TCR beta chain was sequenced during a study of blood T cells in healthy people across ages. Turning to the study itself: Template switching picked up about one barcoded beta molecule for each two T cells.

Isolated PBMCs totaled at least 7 million in each sample. With regard to this clonotype: Its antigen is not identified.

This CDR3 spans 18 amino acids. Germline V gene lookup returns CDR1 MGHDK and CDR2 SYGVNS. V gave up 1 base and J gave up 0 bases, with 16 bases separating them. Study conclusions and caveats: Aged donors had fewer naive CD4+ cells and lower diversity than long-lived donors. Unsorted PBMC input precluded a conclusive naive versus antigen-experienced comparison.

It was with a sample-barcoded 5' primer and a J-beta primer mix that a second PCR of roughly 7 to 11 cycles was run. TCRdb ran MiXCR on the 5' RACE reads and lists one entry per CDR3 protein. The repertoire holds some 1.7 million distinct CDR3 sequences, with about 30% as singletons. The sequenced material came from blood. The receptor was derived from a young woman in good health. The chain joins TRBV25-1 to TRBJ1-5; D possibly corresponds to TRBD1 (5 bases). CDR3 in DNA: TGTGCCAGCAGTGAATCGGGGGTGAACCCTTATAGCAATCAGCCCCAGCATTTT. It is translated as CASSESGVNPYSNQPQHF. Supplemented by reference TRBV25-1 and TRBJ1-5, the full variable domain reads EADIYQTPRYLVIGTGKKITLECSQTMGHDKMYWYQQDPGMELHLIHYSYGVNSTEKGDLSSESTVSRIRTEHFPLTLESARPSHTSQYLCASSESGVNPYSNQPQHFGDGTRLSIL.